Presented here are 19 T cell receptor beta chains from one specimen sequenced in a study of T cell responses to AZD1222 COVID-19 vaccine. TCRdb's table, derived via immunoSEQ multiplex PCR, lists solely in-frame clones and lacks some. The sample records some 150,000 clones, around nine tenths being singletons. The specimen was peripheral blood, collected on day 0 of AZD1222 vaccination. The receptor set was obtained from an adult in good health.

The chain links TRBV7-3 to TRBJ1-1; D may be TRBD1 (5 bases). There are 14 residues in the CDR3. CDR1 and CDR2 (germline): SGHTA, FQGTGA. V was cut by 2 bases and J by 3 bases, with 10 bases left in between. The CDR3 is CASSLQGGDTEAFF. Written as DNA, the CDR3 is TGTGCCAGCAGCTTACAGGGAGGGGACACTGAAGCTTTCTTT.

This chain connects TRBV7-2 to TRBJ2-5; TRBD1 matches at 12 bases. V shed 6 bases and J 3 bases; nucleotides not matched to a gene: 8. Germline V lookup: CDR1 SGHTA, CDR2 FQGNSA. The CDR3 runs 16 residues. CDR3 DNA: TGTGCCAGCAGGCCGCCGGGACAGGGGGCGAAAGAGACCCAGTACTTC. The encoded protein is CASRPPGQGAKETQYF.

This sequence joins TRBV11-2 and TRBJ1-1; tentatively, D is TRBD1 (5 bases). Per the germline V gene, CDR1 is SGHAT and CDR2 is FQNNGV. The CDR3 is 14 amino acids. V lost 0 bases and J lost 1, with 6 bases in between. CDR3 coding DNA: TGTGCCAGCAGCTTAGAGGGGCCGAACACTGAAGCTTTCTTT. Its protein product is CASSLEGPNTEAFF.

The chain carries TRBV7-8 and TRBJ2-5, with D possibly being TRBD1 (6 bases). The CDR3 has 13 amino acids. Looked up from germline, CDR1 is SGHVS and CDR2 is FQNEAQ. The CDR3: CALAAGTQETQYF. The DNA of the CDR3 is TGTGCTTTGGCGGCAGGGACACAAGAGACCCAGTACTTC.

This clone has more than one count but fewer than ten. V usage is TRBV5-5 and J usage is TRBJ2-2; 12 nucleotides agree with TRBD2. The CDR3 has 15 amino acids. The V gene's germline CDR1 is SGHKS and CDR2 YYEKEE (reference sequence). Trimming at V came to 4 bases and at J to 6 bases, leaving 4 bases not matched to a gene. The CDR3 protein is CASSRSSGRAGELFF. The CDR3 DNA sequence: TGTGCCAGCAGCCGATCTAGCGGGAGGGCCGGGGAGCTGTTTTTT.

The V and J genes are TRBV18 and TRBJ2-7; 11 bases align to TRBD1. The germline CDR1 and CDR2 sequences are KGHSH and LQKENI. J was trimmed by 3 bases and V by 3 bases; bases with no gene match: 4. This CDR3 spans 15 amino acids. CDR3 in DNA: TGTGCCAGCTCACCCTCGGGACAGGGGGTCTACGAGCAGTACTTC. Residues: CASSPSGQGVYEQYF.

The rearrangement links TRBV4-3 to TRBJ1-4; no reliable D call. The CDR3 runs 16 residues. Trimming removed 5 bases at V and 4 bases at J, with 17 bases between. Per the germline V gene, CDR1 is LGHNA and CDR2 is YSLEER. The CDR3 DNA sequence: TGCGCCAGCAGCTTGAGTCTAGGCCAACTTAATGAAAAACTGTTTTTT. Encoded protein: CASSLSLGQLNEKLFF.

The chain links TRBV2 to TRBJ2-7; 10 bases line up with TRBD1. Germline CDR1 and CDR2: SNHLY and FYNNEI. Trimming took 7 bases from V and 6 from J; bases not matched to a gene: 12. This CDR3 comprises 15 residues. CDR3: CASIPGQGLGSEQYF. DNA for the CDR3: TGTGCCAGCATTCCGGGACAGGGGCTTGGATCCGAGCAGTACTTC.

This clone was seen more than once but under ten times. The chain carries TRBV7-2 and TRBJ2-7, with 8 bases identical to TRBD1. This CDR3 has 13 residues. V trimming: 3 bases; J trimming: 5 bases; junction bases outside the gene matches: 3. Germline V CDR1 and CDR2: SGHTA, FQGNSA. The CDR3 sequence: CASSFRGRHEQYF. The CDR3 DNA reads TGTGCCAGCAGCTTCAGGGGGCGGCACGAGCAGTACTTC.

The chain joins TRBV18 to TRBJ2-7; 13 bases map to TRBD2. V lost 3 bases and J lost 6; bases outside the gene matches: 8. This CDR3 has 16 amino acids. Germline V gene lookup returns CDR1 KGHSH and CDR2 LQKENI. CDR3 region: CASSPPGLAGSREQYF. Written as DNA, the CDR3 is TGTGCCAGCTCACCCCCGGGACTAGCGGGGTCTCGCGAGCAGTACTTC.

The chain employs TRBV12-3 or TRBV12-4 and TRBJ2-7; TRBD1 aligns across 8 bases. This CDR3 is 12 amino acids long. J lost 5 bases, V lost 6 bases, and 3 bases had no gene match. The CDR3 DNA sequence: TGTGCCAGCAGGACAGGGGAAGACGAGCAGTACTTC. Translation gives CASRTGEDEQYF.

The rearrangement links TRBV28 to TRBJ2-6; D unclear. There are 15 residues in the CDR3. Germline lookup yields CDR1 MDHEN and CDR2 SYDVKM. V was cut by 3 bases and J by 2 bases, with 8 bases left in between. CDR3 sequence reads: CASSFVGTGANVLTF. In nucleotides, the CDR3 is TGTGCCAGCAGTTTTGTAGGGACTGGGGCCAACGTCCTGACTTTC.

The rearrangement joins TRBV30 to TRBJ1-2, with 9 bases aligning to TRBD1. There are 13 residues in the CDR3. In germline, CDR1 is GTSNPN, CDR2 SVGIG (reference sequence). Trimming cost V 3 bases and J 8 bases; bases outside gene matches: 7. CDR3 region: CAWSETGTGGYTF. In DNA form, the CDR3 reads TGTGCCTGGAGCGAAACCGGGACAGGGGGCTACACCTTC.

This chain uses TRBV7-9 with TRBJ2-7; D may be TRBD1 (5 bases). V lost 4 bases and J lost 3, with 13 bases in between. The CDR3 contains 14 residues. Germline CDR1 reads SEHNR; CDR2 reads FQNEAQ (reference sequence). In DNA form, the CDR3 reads TGTGCCAGCAGCTCCACAGGATCCATCTACGAGCAGTACTTC. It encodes CASSSTGSIYEQYF.

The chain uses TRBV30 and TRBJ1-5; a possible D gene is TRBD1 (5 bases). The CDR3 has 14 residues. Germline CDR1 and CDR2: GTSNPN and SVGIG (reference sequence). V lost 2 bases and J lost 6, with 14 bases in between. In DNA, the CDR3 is TGTGCCTGGAGTACACAGACAGCCCGTCAGCCCCAGCATTTT. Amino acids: CAWSTQTARQPQHF.

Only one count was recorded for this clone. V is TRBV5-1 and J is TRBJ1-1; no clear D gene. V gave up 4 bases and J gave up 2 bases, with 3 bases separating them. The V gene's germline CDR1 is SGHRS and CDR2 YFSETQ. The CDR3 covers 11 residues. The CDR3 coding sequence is TGCGCCAGCAGCCTAAACACTGAAGCTTTCTTT. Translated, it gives CASSLNTEAFF. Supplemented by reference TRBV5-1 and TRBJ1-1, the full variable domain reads KAGVTQTPRYLIKTRGQQVTLSCSPISGHRSVSWYQQTPGQGLQFLFEYFSETQRNKGNFPGRFSGRQFSNSRSEMNVSTLELGDSALYLCASSLNTEAFFGQGTRLTVV.

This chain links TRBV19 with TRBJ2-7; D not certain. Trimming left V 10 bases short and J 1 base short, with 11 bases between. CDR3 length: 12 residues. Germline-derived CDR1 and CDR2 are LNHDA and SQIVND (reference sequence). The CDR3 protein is CATRGLSYEQYF. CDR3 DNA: TGTGCCACAAGAGGCTTGTCCTACGAGCAGTACTTC.

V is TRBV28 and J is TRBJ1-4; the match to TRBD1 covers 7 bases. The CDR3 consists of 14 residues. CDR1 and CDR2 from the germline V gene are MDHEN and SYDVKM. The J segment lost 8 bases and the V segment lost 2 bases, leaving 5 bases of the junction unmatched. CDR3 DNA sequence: TGTGCCAGCAGTTTACAGGGGGTGAGAGAAAAACTGTTTTTT. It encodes CASSLQGVREKLFF.

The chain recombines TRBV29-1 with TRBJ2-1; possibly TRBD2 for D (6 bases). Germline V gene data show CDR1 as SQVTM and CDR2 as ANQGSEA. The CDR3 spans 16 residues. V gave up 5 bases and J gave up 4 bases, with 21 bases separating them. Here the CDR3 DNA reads TGCAGCGTTAACCCGGACTACTCGAGAGGATACAATGAGCAGTTCTTC. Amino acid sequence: CSVNPDYSRGYNEQFF.